A single sample gave rise to the 11 T cell receptor beta chains below, sequenced in a study of OX40 agonist ivuxolimab in advanced cancers. Libraries were made using the immunoSEQ multiplex PCR assay. The table comes from immuneACCESS by way of TCRdb, which keeps in-frame sequences with V and J called. Part of the clones is missing from these tables; in studies checked, under half for an unresolved V gene and the rest for unknown reasons. This sample holds more than 60,000 clones; about 85% were observed only once. Around 1.2% of the sample belongs to the ten largest clones. Source: CD4+ or CD8+ T cells sorted from blood, taken in a trial of the OX40 agonist ivuxolimab. All receptors derive from an adult with an advanced solid tumor such as melanoma, head and neck, liver or kidney cancer.

This rearrangement joins TRBV7-9 to TRBJ1-2; 7 bases map to TRBD1. Germline V CDR1 and CDR2: SEHNR, FQNEAQ (reference sequence). V lost 1 base to trimming and J lost 2 bases; unmatched junction nucleotides: 4. This CDR3 spans 15 amino acids. CDR3 sequence (DNA): TGTGCCAGCAGCTTAGTGGGGACAGCGAACTATGGCTACACCTTC. Amino acids: CASSLVGTANYGYTF.

The rearrangement joins TRBV7-3 to TRBJ1-2; D is possibly TRBD1 (6 bases). Deletions cut 5 bases from V and 3 bases from J, with 13 bases between. This CDR3 contains 14 residues. The germline V gene encodes CDR1 SGHTA and CDR2 FQGTGA. The CDR3 loop is CASSPVAGDYGYTF. In nucleotides, the CDR3 is TGTGCCAGCAGCCCCGTCGCAGGGGACTATGGCTACACCTTC.

The chain is built from TRBV6-5 and TRBJ1-5, with 8 bases fitting TRBD1. This CDR3 contains 15 residues. V was pared by 6 bases and J by 4 bases, with 8 bases of the junction left unmatched. Germline V lookup: CDR1 MNHEY, CDR2 SVGAGI. CDR3 DNA sequence: TGTGCCAGCAGCCTAGACAGGGGAGAAAATCAGCCCCAGCATTTT. Translation: CASSLDRGENQPQHF.

The J gene is TRBJ1-2, the V gene TRBV6-5; 9 nucleotides match TRBD1. V shed 6 bases, J shed 6 bases, and the junction held 11 bases outside the gene matches. CDR1 is MNHEY, CDR2 SVGAGI, per germline. This CDR3 spans 15 amino acids. The CDR3 region has the DNA TGTGCCAGCAGATATACAGGGGGCTCGAGGGATGGCTACACCTTC. Protein sequence: CASRYTGGSRDGYTF.

The chain is built from TRBV11-3 and TRBJ2-5; D is undetermined. The V gene lost 1 base and the J gene lost 2 bases, with 11 bases spanning the gap. The germline V gene has CDR1 SGHNT and CDR2 YENEEA. This CDR3 contains 15 residues. DNA for the CDR3: TGTGCCAGCAGCTTAGGGGTCGTTCCTCAAGAGACCCAGTACTTC. This translates into CASSLGVVPQETQYF.

The rearrangement joins TRBV10-2 to TRBJ2-1; 7 nucleotides match TRBD1. CDR1 and CDR2 (germline): WSHSY, SAAADI. V lost 6 bases, J lost 9 bases, and 8 bases stayed unmatched. The CDR3 is 13 amino acids. The CDR3 region has the DNA TGCGCCAGCAGCTCGACAGGGAACATTGAGCAGTTCTTC. Amino acids: CASSSTGNIEQFF.

The chain uses TRBV7-9 and TRBJ2-7; perhaps TRBD2 as D (5 bases). V lost 1 base, J lost 7 bases, and 17 bases lay in between. CDR1 and CDR2 (germline): SEHNR, FQNEAQ (reference sequence). The CDR3 is 15 residues long. CDR3 amino acids: CASSLVRGRTREQYF. The DNA of the CDR3 is TGTGCCAGCAGCTTAGTTCGCGGAAGAACTAGGGAGCAGTACTTC.

This chain links TRBV18 with TRBJ1-1; no reliable D call. Germline CDR1 reads KGHSH; CDR2 reads LQKENI. V lost 4 bases and J lost 1, with 10 bases in between. This CDR3 has 14 amino acids. The CDR3 DNA follows: TGTGCCAGCTCACTCCCTATGGGGAACACTGAAGCTTTCTTT. This sequence encodes CASSLPMGNTEAFF.

The chain employs TRBV27 and TRBJ1-5; the D is unclear. This CDR3 region has 15 residues. Trimming shortened V by 2 bases and J by 0 bases, and 8 bases separated the two germline ends. Germline CDR1 reads MNHEY; CDR2 reads SMNVEV (reference sequence). This CDR3 is CASSLIGNSNQPQHF. The CDR3 DNA is TGTGCCAGCAGTTTAATAGGTAATAGCAATCAGCCCCAGCATTTT.

A few counts support this clone. CDR3 residues: CASSRLAGGQFRETQYF. The CDR3 nucleotides read TGTGCCAGCAGTCGACTAGCGGGGGGGCAGTTCCGAGAGACCCAGTACTTC. The chain combines TRBV4-2 with TRBJ2-5; 14 bases are a match to TRBD2. V lost 6 bases to trimming and J lost 4 bases; unmatched junction nucleotides: 10. Germline V CDR1 and CDR2: LGHNA, YNFKEQ. The length of the CDR3 is 17 residues.

This clone was counted between two and nine times. The V call is TRBV27, the J call TRBJ2-1, with 12 nucleotides matching TRBD2. CDR1 is MNHEY, CDR2 SMNVEV, per germline (reference sequence). This CDR3 comprises 15 residues. V was pared by 5 bases and J by 4 bases, with 3 bases of the junction left unmatched. The DNA of the CDR3 is TGTGCCAGCAGTAGAACTAGCGGGGGGTACAATGAGCAGTTCTTC. Protein: CASSRTSGGYNEQFF.